Shown below are 8 T cell receptor beta chains from a single sample sequenced in a study of tumor-infiltrating lymphocytes in primary liver carcinoma. A primer in the constant region served to generate TCR beta cDNA from 450 to 650 ng of total RNA. ARM-PCR, slightly modified, supplied the TCR beta libraries through three nested multiplex PCR rounds. TRBV1-TRBV30 forward primers paired with a C-beta reverse primer were used in the first two PCR rounds, which ran 9 to 10 cycles each. MiXCR, applied by TCRdb to the multiplex PCR reads, yields one record per CDR3 protein. This sample has 330,000 or so distinct CDR3 sequences; less than 75% occur once, and the top ten carry roughly 6%. It was unsorted whole blood that yielded blood RNA, and germline DNA was also extracted. Sequenced sample: peripheral blood. The source is a man aged 40-50 years with primary liver carcinoma and hepatitis B virus infection.

With regard to this clonotype: This clone may be a read error of a much larger clone one base away. The gene calls are TRBV6-6 and TRBJ2-7, with 12 bases identical to TRBD2. CDR1 and CDR2 from the germline V gene are MNHNY and SVGAGI (reference sequence). The CDR3 is made up of 13 amino acids. Trimming removed 8 bases from V and 5 bases from J; junction bases left unmatched: 4. The DNA of the CDR3 is TGTGCCAGCCGGGGACTAGCGGGTCACGAGCAGTACTTC. This encodes CASRGLAGHEQYF.

The chain recombines TRBV14 with TRBJ2-7, with TRBD2 identical over 13 bases. The CDR3 covers 22 residues. Germline V CDR1 and CDR2: SGHDN, FVKESK. V trimming: 4 bases; J trimming: 3 bases; junction bases outside the gene matches: 24. The CDR3 DNA is TGTGCCAGCAGCCGACAATTCAACCTCGGGACTAGCGGGACCTCCCGACTCTACGAGCAGTACTTC. Its protein is CASSRQFNLGTSGTSRLYEQYF.

For this clonotype: A read error is likely, as this CDR3 ends without the conserved phenylalanine or tryptophan. The rearrangement links TRBV12-3 or TRBV12-4 to TRBJ2-1, with 11 nucleotides matching TRBD2. The CDR3 extends over 17 amino acids. The CDR3 bases are TGTGCTAGTGGTTTCCTGGCCGGGACTAGCGGTTACAATGAGCAGTTCTCC. Encoded protein: CASGFLAGTSGYNEQFS.

In this sample, this clonotype turned up many times. The chain combines TRBV12-3 or TRBV12-4 with TRBJ2-1; TRBD1 or TRBD2 may be the D gene (6 bases each). The CDR3 is 13 residues long. Trimming pared 2 bases from V and 9 bases from J, leaving 11 bases between. CDR3 bases: TGTGCCAGCAGTTTAAAGGGGGGCGGTGAGCAGTTCTTC. Its translation: CASSLKGGGEQFF.

For this clonotype: An end of the junction differs from the germline gene, which may be a read error. V gene TRBV11-2 combines with J gene TRBJ2-1; D remains unclear. The CDR3 contains 14 residues. Germline CDR1 is SGHAT and CDR2 is FQNNGV. The CDR3, as DNA: TGTGCCAACAGCCCTACGGGTGGGTTGGGCGAGCAGTTCTTC. Amino acid sequence: CANSPTGGLGEQFF.

As to this clonotype: A read error is possible here, since a much larger clone lies one base away. This chain joins TRBV5-1 and TRBJ2-3, with 8 bases lining up with TRBD1. V lost 4 bases, J lost 7 bases, and 5 bases stayed unmatched. The CDR3 length is 13 residues. CDR1 is SGHRS, CDR2 YFSETQ, per germline. CDR3 amino acids: CASSLGQGHTQYF. CDR3 bases: TGCGCCAGCAGCCTCGGACAGGGACATACGCAGTATTTT.

A word on this clonotype: A much larger clone lies a single base off, so this may be a read error. The genes are TRBV12-3 or TRBV12-4 and TRBJ1-5; 8 bases align to TRBD1. CDR3 length: 15 residues. The CDR3 nucleotides are TGTGCCATCAGTACCGGACAGGGATCGGGCCAGCCCCAGCATTTT. Translation gives CAISTGQGSGQPQHF.

This chain joins TRBV5-1 and TRBJ2-7; a possible D gene is TRBD2 (6 bases). Germline CDR1 and CDR2: SGHRS and YFSETQ. CDR3 length: 13 amino acids. V was shortened by 6 bases and J by 6 bases, with 16 bases between the two germline ends. CDR3 sequence reads: CASTVGGEREQYF. CDR3 nucleotide sequence: TGCGCCAGCACCGTGGGCGGGGAACGCGAGCAGTACTTC.